Presented here are 32 T cell receptor beta chains from one specimen sequenced in a study of cytomegalovirus exposure and HLA in healthy donors (dated by TCRdb to about 2017). Library preparation employed the immunoSEQ multiplex PCR assay. A mixture of 60 forward primers for TCR Vbeta segments and 13 reverse primers for TCR Jbeta segments was used in the multiplex PCR. The source is immuneACCESS, and TCRdb retained only in-frame sequences with V and J called. Part of the clones is not carried over; for the studies checked, unresolved V genes explain less than half of this, and the remainder is unexplained. The sample table contains 100,000 to 150,000 clones; only one count was recorded for about 10% of them. The ten largest clonotypes hold about 4.7% of the sample. The sample comprised PBMCs. Receptors were obtained from a woman younger than 35 in good health and CMV-seropositive.

The gene calls are TRBV7-3 and TRBJ1-1; the D is unclear. V shed 3 bases and J shed 4 bases, with 9 bases lying between them. Germline V CDR1 and CDR2: SGHTA, FQGTGA. This CDR3 spans 13 amino acids. The CDR3 DNA is TGTGCCAGCAGCTTCGGCGGTAGCACTGAAGCTTTCTTT. Translating it yields CASSFGGSTEAFF.

This clone has more than one count but fewer than ten. The V call is TRBV18, the J call TRBJ2-3; D might be TRBD2 (6 bases). Germline CDR1 and CDR2: KGHSH and LQKENI. The CDR3 covers 15 residues. V was trimmed by 0 bases and J by 1 base, leaving 8 bases between them. CDR3 sequence (DNA): TGTGCCAGCTCACCACCGGGAGGTGGCACAGATACGCAGTATTTT. It codes for CASSPPGGGTDTQYF.

This clone was seen only a few times. The chain carries TRBV9 and TRBJ2-3; the D gene is possibly TRBD2 (6 bases). The germline CDR1 and CDR2 sequences are SGDLS and YYNGEE. V was pared by 2 bases and J by 6 bases, with 16 bases between. CDR3 length: 15 amino acids. CDR3 residues: CASSVGGRVGDTQYF. The DNA of the CDR3 is TGTGCCAGCAGCGTCGGGGGACGGGTCGGGGATACGCAGTATTTT.

This rearrangement joins TRBV27 to TRBJ1-1; D gene unclear. CDR1 is MNHEY and CDR2 is SMNVEV in the germline V gene (reference sequence). The CDR3 spans 14 residues. V was shortened by 8 bases and J by 2 bases, with 15 bases between the two germline ends. In DNA, the CDR3 is TGTGCCAGCCGCCGGGAATCCAGAAACACTGAAGCTTTCTTT. The encoded protein is CASRRESRNTEAFF.

The gene calls are TRBV28 and TRBJ2-7; 9 bases align to TRBD1. Germline CDR1 is MDHEN and CDR2 is SYDVKM. The V segment lost 6 bases and the J segment 4 bases; nucleotides outside the gene matches: 7. This CDR3 is 14 amino acids long. The CDR3 loop is CASRGKGQGYEQYF. The CDR3 bases are TGTGCCAGCAGAGGTAAGGGACAGGGATACGAGCAGTACTTC.

This clone was observed a few times. V is TRBV19 and J is TRBJ2-1; 8 bases align to TRBD2. V was clipped by 2 bases and J by 5 bases; unmatched bases: 8. The CDR3 is made up of 16 amino acids. The germline CDR1 and CDR2 sequences are LNHDA and SQIVND (reference sequence). The CDR3 nucleotides read TGTGCCAGTAGTATAATTCCGGGCGGGGGGAACAATGAGCAGTTCTTC. Amino acids: CASSIIPGGGNNEQFF.

This clone was counted between two and nine times. The gene calls are TRBV5-1 and TRBJ1-2; D unresolved. Trimming took off 0 bases at V and 4 bases at J, with 10 bases between the two ends. CDR1 is SGHRS and CDR2 is YFSETQ in the germline V gene. This CDR3 region has 14 residues. This CDR3 reads CASSLAGNSYGYTF. The CDR3, as DNA: TGCGCCAGCAGCTTGGCGGGTAACTCCTATGGCTACACCTTC.

This chain uses TRBV5-3 with TRBJ2-1; TRBD2 matches 10 bases. TRBV5-3 is designated an ORF whose function remains uncertain. This CDR3 has 14 residues. Losses at the gene ends were 1 base for V and 5 bases for J; bases not matched to a gene: 0. The CDR3 is CARSLLAGDNEQFF. The DNA for the CDR3 is TGTGCCAGAAGCTTGCTAGCGGGAGACAATGAGCAGTTCTTC.

Only a few counts were recorded for this clone. The V and J genes are TRBV6-1 and TRBJ1-1; D is undetermined. The CDR3 runs to 15 residues. Germline loops: CDR1 MNHNS, CDR2 SASEGT. Trimming took off 2 bases at V and 1 base at J, with 11 bases between the two ends. The CDR3 nucleotides read TGTGCCAGCAGTGAACCTGGCAGGAAGAACACTGAAGCTTTCTTT. Protein: CASSEPGRKNTEAFF.

This clone was observed a handful of times. This chain links TRBV30 with TRBJ2-1; perhaps TRBD2 as D (6 bases). Germline CDR1 and CDR2: GTSNPN and SVGIG (reference sequence). The CDR3 sequence is 15 residues long. Trimming pared 2 bases from V and 6 bases from J, leaving 17 bases between. The CDR3 DNA sequence: TGTGCCTGGAGTCCCGGGAGTGGGATATTCAATGAGCAGTTCTTC. Residues: CAWSPGSGIFNEQFF.

This clone was observed a few times. V gene TRBV27 combines with J gene TRBJ1-1; D perhaps matches TRBD1 (6 bases). CDR1 MNHEY and CDR2 SMNVEV come from the germline V gene (reference sequence). V lost 6 bases, J lost 0 bases, and 11 bases lay in between. The CDR3 consists of 14 residues. This CDR3 is CASRLTGMNTEAFF. The CDR3 nucleotides read TGTGCCAGCAGACTAACAGGGATGAACACTGAAGCTTTCTTT.

This clone was observed a handful of times. The chain links TRBV27 to TRBJ2-3; 7 nucleotides align to TRBD1. From germline, CDR1 is MNHEY and CDR2 SMNVEV (reference sequence). V gave up 0 bases and J gave up 0 bases; unmatched junction bases: 6. This CDR3 region has 17 residues. This chain's CDR3 is CASSLSYGTASTDTQYF. The CDR3 DNA sequence: TGTGCCAGCAGTTTATCCTACGGGACAGCAAGCACAGATACGCAGTATTTT.

V is TRBV19 and J is TRBJ1-5; no clear D gene. The V gene's germline CDR1 is LNHDA and CDR2 SQIVND (reference sequence). Between the trimmed V and J ends, which lost 0 bases and 4 bases, there was a span of 10 bases. The CDR3 covers 15 residues. CDR3 protein: CASSIDETSNQPQHF. The CDR3 DNA is TGTGCCAGTAGTATAGATGAGACTTCTAATCAGCCCCAGCATTTT. Using reference TRBV19 and TRBJ1-5 for the parts outside the CDR3, the full variable domain is DGGITQSPKYLFRKEGQNVTLSCEQNLNHDAMYWYRQDPGQGLRLIYYSQIVNDFQKGDIAEGYSVSREKKESFPLTVTSAQKNPTAFYLCASSIDETSNQPQHFGDGTRLSIL.

This clone turned up a few times. The chain is built from TRBV6-5 and TRBJ2-1; D might be TRBD2 (6 bases). The germline CDR1 and CDR2 sequences are MNHEY and SVGAGI. This CDR3 spans 15 amino acids. The V end was cut by 1 base, the J end by 9 bases, with 16 bases between. The CDR3 reads CASSYLEGGRGEQFF. For the CDR3, the DNA is TGTGCCAGCAGTTACTTGGAGGGAGGCCGTGGTGAGCAGTTCTTC.

The chain employs TRBV19 and TRBJ2-1, with 13 bases that match TRBD2. This CDR3 has 17 amino acids. Looked up from germline, CDR1 is LNHDA and CDR2 is SQIVND (reference sequence). V shed 4 bases, J shed 4 bases, and the junction held 7 bases outside the gene matches. CDR3 in amino acids: CASSRTSGSKGYNEQFF. CDR3 in DNA: TGTGCCAGTAGTAGGACTAGCGGGAGTAAAGGGTACAATGAGCAGTTCTTC.

This chain uses TRBV19 with TRBJ1-5; 7 nucleotides agree with TRBD1. Looked up from germline, CDR1 is LNHDA and CDR2 is SQIVND (reference sequence). CDR3 length: 13 residues. The V and J ends lost 8 bases and 3 bases, in that order; junction bases with no gene match: 4. CDR3: CASEGQINQPQHF. CDR3 in DNA: TGTGCCAGTGAGGGACAGATCAATCAGCCCCAGCATTTT. Using reference TRBV19 and TRBJ1-5 for the parts outside the CDR3, the full variable domain is DGGITQSPKYLFRKEGQNVTLSCEQNLNHDAMYWYRQDPGQGLRLIYYSQIVNDFQKGDIAEGYSVSREKKESFPLTVTSAQKNPTAFYLCASEGQINQPQHFGDGTRLSIL.

This clone was observed a few times. This chain joins TRBV5-1 and TRBJ2-5, with 8 bases matching TRBD2. Germline CDR1 is SGHRS and CDR2 is YFSETQ. The CDR3 extends over 17 amino acids. Trimming took 1 base from V and 2 from J; bases not matched to a gene: 10. The CDR3 nucleotides are TGCGCCAGCAGCTTGAATCTGGCGGGAGGAAAACAAGAGACCCAGTACTTC. Translated, it gives CASSLNLAGGKQETQYF.

This clone showed up just a few times. The rearrangement uses TRBV27 and TRBJ2-7; 7 bases agree with TRBD2. The germline V gene has CDR1 MNHEY and CDR2 SMNVEV (reference sequence). Germline trimming cut 2 bases from V and 1 base from J; bases unmatched to any gene: 8. The CDR3 has 16 amino acids. CDR3 in amino acids: CASSLRGGGRSYEQYF. CDR3 nucleotide sequence: TGTGCCAGCAGTTTAAGGGGCGGGGGTAGGTCCTACGAGCAGTACTTC.

This clone was counted a few times. CDR3 DNA sequence: TGTGCCAGTAGCGTAACACCGGACACAAATCAGCCCCAGCATTTT. This gives the protein CASSVTPDTNQPQHF. The V and J genes are TRBV19 and TRBJ1-5; perhaps TRBD1 as D (5 bases). The CDR3 is made up of 15 amino acids. Trimming cost V 6 bases and J 4 bases, with 16 bases left between them. Germline values: CDR1 LNHDA, CDR2 SQIVND (reference sequence). Full variable domain (rest looked up from reference TRBV19 and TRBJ1-5): DGGITQSPKYLFRKEGQNVTLSCEQNLNHDAMYWYRQDPGQGLRLIYYSQIVNDFQKGDIAEGYSVSREKKESFPLTVTSAQKNPTAFYLCASSVTPDTNQPQHFGDGTRLSIL.

This clone has a handful of counts. The chain joins TRBV5-4 to TRBJ2-2; 9 nucleotides agree with TRBD1. CDR1 is SGHNT and CDR2 is YYREEE in the germline V gene (reference sequence). V trimming: 4 bases; J trimming: 4 bases; junction bases outside the gene matches: 8. The CDR3 contains 16 residues. CDR3 residues: CASSHPGQGTTGELFF. The CDR3 coding sequence is TGTGCCAGCAGCCACCCCGGACAGGGGACCACCGGGGAGCTGTTTTTT.

V usage is TRBV19 and J usage is TRBJ2-3; D unclear. Trimming shortened V by 5 bases and J by 3 bases, and 12 bases separated the two germline ends. CDR1 and CDR2 (germline): LNHDA, SQIVND (reference sequence). This CDR3 comprises 14 residues. This chain's CDR3 is CASSWSPGTDTQYF. CDR3 coding DNA: TGTGCCAGTAGTTGGAGCCCCGGGACAGATACGCAGTATTTT.

V is TRBV14 and J is TRBJ2-7, with D tentatively TRBD1 (5 bases). The germline V gene encodes CDR1 SGHDN and CDR2 FVKESK. Trimming shortened V by 2 bases and J by 4 bases, and 6 bases separated the two germline ends. The CDR3 has 12 amino acids. The CDR3 DNA reads TGTGCCAGCAGCCAACAGGGATACGAGCAGTACTTC. It codes for CASSQQGYEQYF.

This clone has more than one count but fewer than ten. The rearrangement joins TRBV10-3 to TRBJ2-7, with 10 bases aligning to TRBD1. The CDR3 spans 12 residues. CDR1 and CDR2 (germline): ENHRY, SYGVKD. With V trimmed by 8 bases and J by 5 bases, 3 bases remained unmatched. The CDR3 spells CAIGTGDDEQYF. CDR3 DNA sequence: TGTGCCATCGGGACAGGGGACGACGAGCAGTACTTC.

This clone turned up a few times. V gene TRBV29-1 combines with J gene TRBJ2-7; 9 nucleotides line up with TRBD1. The CDR3 loop spans 14 amino acids. CDR1 SQVTM and CDR2 ANQGSEA come from the germline V gene. The V gene end was trimmed by 7 bases and the J gene end by 1 base; junction bases not matched to a gene: 8. CDR3 residues: CSAFMGQGSYEQYF. In DNA, the CDR3 is TGCAGCGCCTTTATGGGACAGGGTTCCTACGAGCAGTACTTC.

The chain joins TRBV2 to TRBJ1-5; D unclear. Germline values: CDR1 SNHLY, CDR2 FYNNEI. The V and J ends lost 2 bases and 7 bases respectively, with 6 bases between them. The CDR3 is 12 residues long. Here the CDR3 DNA reads TGTGCCAGCAGTGAACGGCGGCAGCCCCAGCATTTT. As protein: CASSERRQPQHF.

This clone has just a few counts. The chain is built from TRBV4-2 and TRBJ2-1, with D perhaps TRBD2 (6 bases). V lost 7 bases and J lost 2, with 18 bases in between. Germline CDR1 reads LGHNA; CDR2 reads YNFKEQ. The CDR3 consists of 16 residues. The CDR3 protein is CASTPNLERAYNEQFF. CDR3 DNA: TGTGCCAGCACCCCGAACCTCGAGCGGGCCTACAATGAGCAGTTCTTC.

This clone was seen more than once but under ten times. The chain is built from TRBV19 and TRBJ2-4, with D possibly matching TRBD2 (7 bases). Trimming pared 3 bases from V and 13 bases from J, leaving 16 bases between. The germline gives CDR1 LNHDA, CDR2 SQIVND (reference sequence). This CDR3 is 13 amino acids long. CDR3 region: CASSIHGEGGQYF. The CDR3, as DNA: TGTGCCAGTAGTATCCACGGGGAGGGGGGACAGTACTTC.

In its sample, this clone was seen a few times. The rearrangement links TRBV6-5 to TRBJ2-1; D gene uncertain. In germline, CDR1 is MNHEY, CDR2 SVGAGI. The ends were cut back, 6 bases at V and 0 bases at J, with 6 bases in the middle. The CDR3 contains 13 residues. The CDR3 reads CASRVSSYNEQFF. The CDR3 DNA reads as TGTGCCAGCAGAGTGAGCTCCTACAATGAGCAGTTCTTC.

This chain uses TRBV2 with TRBJ2-6; 9 nucleotides match TRBD1. The CDR3 contains 19 residues. Germline V lookup: CDR1 SNHLY, CDR2 FYNNEI. V gave up 5 bases and J gave up 2 bases; unmatched junction bases: 13. CDR3 in DNA: TGTGCCAGCAGTCCCCGACAGGGGGTAGGGAAAACTGGGGCCAACGTCCTGACTTTC. Its translation: CASSPRQGVGKTGANVLTF.

This clone came up a few times. The V and J genes are TRBV2 and TRBJ2-1; TRBD2 matches 10 bases. This CDR3 comprises 19 residues. Per the germline V gene, CDR1 is SNHLY and CDR2 is FYNNEI. V lost 0 bases to trimming and J lost 0 bases; unmatched junction nucleotides: 8. Written as DNA, the CDR3 is TGTGCCAGCAGTGAAGCGCTTCGAGCGGGAGGGCTCTCCTACAATGAGCAGTTCTTC. Protein sequence: CASSEALRAGGLSYNEQFF.

A few counts support this clone. The chain links TRBV7-3 to TRBJ1-2; D is ambiguous. V lost 6 bases, J lost 1 base, and 12 bases lay in between. CDR1 is SGHTA, CDR2 FQGTGA, per germline. The CDR3 is made up of 14 amino acids. Here the CDR3 DNA reads TGTGCCAGCAGGAGGAGTCAGAATAACTATGGCTACACCTTC. Protein: CASRRSQNNYGYTF.

In this sample, this clone turned up a few times. This chain joins TRBV5-4 and TRBJ1-4; tentatively, D is TRBD1 (5 bases). Germline V gene sequence: CDR1 SGHNT, CDR2 YYREEE (reference sequence). The V and J ends lost 4 bases and 5 bases respectively, with 9 bases between them. This CDR3 has 13 amino acids. Here the CDR3 reads CASSADTNEKLFF. The CDR3 DNA reads TGTGCCAGCAGCGCGGACACCAATGAAAAACTGTTTTTT.